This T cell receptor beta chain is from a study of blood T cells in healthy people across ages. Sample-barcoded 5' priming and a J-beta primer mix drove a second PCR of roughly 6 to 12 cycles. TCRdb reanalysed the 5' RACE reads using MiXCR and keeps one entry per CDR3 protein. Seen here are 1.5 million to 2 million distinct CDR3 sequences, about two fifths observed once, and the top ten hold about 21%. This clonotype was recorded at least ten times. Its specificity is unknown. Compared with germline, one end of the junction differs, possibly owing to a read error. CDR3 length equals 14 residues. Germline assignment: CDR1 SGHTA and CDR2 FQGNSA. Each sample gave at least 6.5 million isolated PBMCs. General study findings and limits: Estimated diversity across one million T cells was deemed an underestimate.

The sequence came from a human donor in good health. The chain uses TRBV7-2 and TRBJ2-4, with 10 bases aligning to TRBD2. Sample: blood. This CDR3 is CASSLSGGANIQYF. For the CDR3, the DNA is TGCGCCAGCAGCTTAAGCGGGGGGGCCAACATTCAGTACTTC. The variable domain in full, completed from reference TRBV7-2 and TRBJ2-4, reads GAGVSQSPSNKVTEKGKDVELRCDPISGHTALYWYRQSLGQGLEFLIYFQGNSAPDKSGLPSDRFSAERTGGSVSTLTIQRTQQEDSAVYLCASSLSGGANIQYFGAGTRLSVL.